A single sample is the source of the 25 T cell receptor beta chains below, sequenced in a study of T cells in localized non-small cell lung cancer (dated by TCRdb to the early 2020s). The receptor library was made with the immunoSEQ multiplex PCR assay. TCRdb took this table from immuneACCESS and kept in-frame rearrangements with V and J called. Such tables lack part of the clones; where checked against another copy, unresolved V genes explain under half of the gap, and the rest is unexplained. The sample contains fewer than 90,000 clones, roughly 75% of them found a single time. The top ten hold 15% to 20% of the sample. The input for sequencing was PBMCs, taken before any cancer treatment. The receptors stem from a man aged 40 to 70 with stage II squamous cell lung carcinoma.

The J gene is TRBJ1-1, the V gene TRBV12-5; D is unclear. V lost 6 bases and J 0 bases, leaving 5 bases between the germline ends. Germline assignment: CDR1 LGHNT and CDR2 FRNRAP. CDR3 size: 12 residues. CDR3 in DNA: TGTGCTAGTGGGGAGCTGAACACTGAAGCTTTCTTT. It specifies CASGELNTEAFF.

The chain is built from TRBV15 and TRBJ1-5, with TRBD1 matching over 9 bases. The CDR3 is 16 residues long. Germline values: CDR1 LNHNV, CDR2 YYDKDF (reference sequence). V was clipped by 2 bases and J by 0 bases; unmatched bases: 2. In nucleotides, the CDR3 is TGTGCCACCAGCAGAACGACAGGGGGTAGCAATCAGCCCCAGCATTTT. It yields the protein CATSRTTGGSNQPQHF.

The V call is TRBV19, the J call TRBJ2-7, with D hard to call. The CDR3 loop spans 15 amino acids. Trimming removed 4 bases at V and 0 bases at J, with 13 bases between. Per germline, CDR1 LNHDA and CDR2 SQIVND (reference sequence). CDR3 protein: CASSNGFAISYEQYF. DNA for the CDR3: TGTGCCAGTAGTAATGGTTTCGCTATCTCCTACGAGCAGTACTTC.

The V call is TRBV30, the J call TRBJ1-3; D is uncertain. The CDR3 has 16 residues. Germline V gene sequence: CDR1 GTSNPN, CDR2 SVGIG (reference sequence). V was clipped by 1 base and J by 3 bases, with 16 bases between them. The CDR3 loop is CAWSEGGRRYGNTIYF. As DNA, the CDR3 is TGTGCCTGGAGTGAGGGTGGCAGGAGATATGGAAACACCATATATTTT.

This rearrangement joins TRBV5-4 to TRBJ2-1; 10 bases line up with TRBD1. V gave up 6 bases and J gave up 8 bases; unmatched junction bases: 11. The germline CDR1 and CDR2 sequences are SGHNT and YYREEE (reference sequence). CDR3 size: 15 residues. The DNA for the CDR3 is TGTGCCAGCACCTCGCGGGGACAGGGGAAGCATGAGCAGTTCTTC. This gives the protein CASTSRGQGKHEQFF.

This clone was counted between two and nine times. The V gene is TRBV30, the J gene TRBJ2-5, with D tentatively TRBD1 (6 bases). V was clipped by 5 bases and J by 6 bases, with 19 bases between them. Per the germline V gene, CDR1 is GTSNPN and CDR2 is SVGIG (reference sequence). The CDR3 is made up of 14 amino acids. Written as DNA, the CDR3 is TGTGCCTGGTCCAGCAGGGGATCGGGGCAGACCCAGTACTTC. This gives the protein CAWSSRGSGQTQYF.

The gene calls are TRBV28 and TRBJ1-5; D remains ambiguous. The length of the CDR3 is 13 residues. The ends were cut back, 3 bases at V and 6 bases at J, with 9 bases in the middle. Per the germline V gene, CDR1 is MDHEN and CDR2 is SYDVKM. CDR3 loop: CASSLEVAQPQHF. The CDR3 DNA reads TGTGCCAGCAGTTTGGAGGTGGCTCAGCCCCAGCATTTT.

The rearrangement uses TRBV11-1 and TRBJ2-7; D gene uncertain. V was trimmed by 5 bases and J by 1 base, leaving 12 bases between them. The CDR3 is made up of 14 amino acids. The V gene's germline CDR1 is SGHAT and CDR2 FQDESV (reference sequence). In DNA, the CDR3 is TGTGCCAGCAGCCCCGCCACAGATTCCTACGAGCAGTACTTC. This translates into CASSPATDSYEQYF.

The chain links TRBV30 to TRBJ2-6; 8 bases line up with TRBD1. Germline lookup yields CDR1 GTSNPN and CDR2 SVGIG (reference sequence). The length of the CDR3 is 17 residues. The J segment lost 0 bases and the V segment lost 2 bases, leaving 6 bases of the junction unmatched. The CDR3 nucleotides read TGTGCCTGGAGTAGGACAGGGCGTGTCTCTGGGGCCAACGTCCTGACTTTC. Its protein product is CAWSRTGRVSGANVLTF.

The chain combines TRBV9 with TRBJ1-1; D is unclear. The CDR3 runs to 14 residues. Germline assignment: CDR1 SGDLS and CDR2 YYNGEE. Trimming pared 0 bases from V and 0 bases from J, leaving 6 bases between. This CDR3 reads CASSVGNLNTEAFF. CDR3 nucleotides: TGTGCCAGCAGCGTAGGTAACTTGAACACTGAAGCTTTCTTT. Filled out from reference TRBV9 and TRBJ1-1, the complete variable domain reads DSGVTQTPKHLITATGQRVTLRCSPRSGDLSVYWYQQSLDQGLQFLIQYYNGEERAKGNILERFSAQQFPDLHSELNLSSLELGDSALYFCASSVGNLNTEAFFGQGTRLTVV.

V and J are TRBV7-2 and TRBJ1-2; 8 bases are a match to TRBD1. CDR1 is SGHTA and CDR2 is FQGNSA in the germline V gene. This CDR3 region has 15 residues. Trimming cost V 1 base and J 8 bases; bases outside gene matches: 9. The CDR3 loop reads CASSLDQGAYSGYTF. The DNA for the CDR3 is TGTGCCAGCAGCTTAGATCAGGGGGCGTATTCGGGCTACACCTTC.

The CDR3: CASSYSGQEQFF. As DNA, the CDR3 is TGTGCCAGCAGTTACTCAGGGCAGGAGCAGTTCTTC. V gene TRBV6-5 combines with J gene TRBJ2-1; no clear D gene. Trimming removed 0 bases at V and 10 bases at J, with 7 bases between. CDR3 length equals 12 residues. CDR1 is MNHEY, CDR2 SVGAGI, per germline.

CDR3 sequence: CASSIEGSFSYEQYF. The CDR3 DNA reads TGCGCCAGCAGCATAGAGGGATCCTTCTCCTACGAGCAGTACTTC. The chain links TRBV5-1 to TRBJ2-7, with a weak D call TRBD2 (5 bases). Germline V CDR1 and CDR2: SGHRS, YFSETQ. The CDR3 is 15 residues long. V was trimmed by 4 bases and J by 0 bases, leaving 14 bases between them. Full variable domain (missing parts from reference TRBV5-1 and TRBJ2-7): KAGVTQTPRYLIKTRGQQVTLSCSPISGHRSVSWYQQTPGQGLQFLFEYFSETQRNKGNFPGRFSGRQFSNSRSEMNVSTLELGDSALYLCASSIEGSFSYEQYFGPGTRLTVT.

The chain has TRBV7-9 and TRBJ2-2; D gene unclear. The length of the CDR3 is 14 residues. V was trimmed by 8 bases and J by 4 bases, leaving 14 bases between them. The germline CDR1 and CDR2 sequences are SEHNR and FQNEAQ (reference sequence). DNA of the CDR3: TGTGCCAGCTCTCTCCAATCCCCCACCGGGGAGCTGTTTTTT. Translated: CASSLQSPTGELFF.

The CDR3 bases are TGTGCCACCAGCAGAGAAAACAGATACGAGCAGTACTTC. The encoded protein is CATSRENRYEQYF. The rearrangement uses TRBV15 and TRBJ2-7; D gene uncertain. The CDR3 length is 13 residues. With 0 bases removed from V and 4 bases from J, the gap between germline ends came to 7 bases. Looked up from germline, CDR1 is LNHNV and CDR2 is YYDKDF (reference sequence). Variable domain in full (rest from reference TRBV15 and TRBJ2-7): DAMVIQNPRYQVTQFGKPVTLSCSQTLNHNVMYWYQQKSSQAPKLLFHYYDKDFNNEADTPDNFQSRRPNTSFCFLDIRSPGLGDTAMYLCATSRENRYEQYFGPGTRLTVT.

The chain joins TRBV19 to TRBJ1-2, with D tentatively TRBD1 (6 bases). The V and J ends lost 5 bases and 4 bases respectively, with 14 bases between them. The CDR3 is 14 residues long. Germline V gene data show CDR1 as LNHDA and CDR2 as SQIVND (reference sequence). DNA of the CDR3: TGTGCCAGTAGTCTCCCAGGACAGCCCTATGGCTACACCTTC. Protein sequence: CASSLPGQPYGYTF.

The chain has TRBV29-1 and TRBJ1-2; D is undetermined. Germline CDR1 is SQVTM and CDR2 is ANQGSEA. Trimming took off 6 bases at V and 1 base at J, with 9 bases between the two ends. The CDR3 loop spans 12 amino acids. The CDR3 loop is CSVRTDNYGYTF. The CDR3 DNA reads TGCAGCGTCCGGACCGATAACTATGGCTACACCTTC.

The rearrangement links TRBV11-2 to TRBJ2-7; 8 nucleotides match TRBD2. Losses at the gene ends were 1 base for V and 1 base for J; bases not matched to a gene: 12. In germline, CDR1 is SGHAT, CDR2 FQNNGV. The CDR3 has 18 residues. The CDR3 is CASSLVTAGTSGSYEQYF. CDR3 in DNA: TGTGCCAGCAGCTTAGTAACGGCCGGGACTAGTGGATCCTACGAGCAGTACTTC.

The chain recombines TRBV29-1 with TRBJ2-1; D gene unclear. There are 14 residues in the CDR3. Germline CDR1 SQVTM, CDR2 ANQGSEA. V lost 6 bases to trimming and J lost 0 bases, with 12 bases between them. The CDR3 region has the DNA TGCAGCGTCCCGGGCCCGAGCTCCTACAATGAGCAGTTCTTC. Its protein product is CSVPGPSSYNEQFF.

This clone was seen only a few times. The V gene is TRBV4-3, the J gene TRBJ1-2; D might be TRBD1 (5 bases). The V and J ends lost 3 bases and 7 bases respectively, with 18 bases between them. The CDR3 sequence is 15 residues long. CDR1 is LGHNA, CDR2 YSLEER, per germline. CDR3 sequence (DNA): TGCGCCAGCAGCCACAGCAACAGGAGGTTGGGTGGCTACACCTTC. It encodes CASSHSNRRLGGYTF.

The chain carries TRBV7-3 and TRBJ2-1; 12 bases are a match to TRBD2. The CDR3 loop spans 16 amino acids. The J segment lost 6 bases and the V segment lost 5 bases, leaving 8 bases of the junction unmatched. Germline CDR1 reads SGHTA; CDR2 reads FQGTGA. The CDR3 sequence is CASSTTGTSGFNEQFF. The CDR3 region has the DNA TGTGCCAGCAGCACCACCGGGACTAGCGGGTTCAATGAGCAGTTCTTC.

This rearrangement joins TRBV27 to TRBJ2-1; D remains ambiguous. The V end was cut by 2 bases, the J end by 8 bases, with 10 bases between. The CDR3 is 13 amino acids. Germline lookup yields CDR1 MNHEY and CDR2 SMNVEV (reference sequence). The CDR3: CASSLVTGYEQFF. DNA of the CDR3: TGTGCCAGCAGTTTAGTTACCGGGTATGAGCAGTTCTTC.

The CDR3 loop is CATSRAREFHEQYF. CDR3 coding DNA: TGTGCCACCAGCAGAGCCAGGGAGTTCCACGAGCAGTACTTC. The chain employs TRBV15 and TRBJ2-7; possibly TRBD1 or TRBD2 for D (5 bases each). Germline CDR1 LNHNV, CDR2 YYDKDF (reference sequence). V dropped 1 base and J dropped 5 bases, with 12 bases sitting between them. This CDR3 contains 14 residues.

This clone was observed at least ten times. The rearrangement uses TRBV6-6 and TRBJ1-2; D is ambiguous. The CDR3 consists of 16 residues. V dropped 8 bases and J dropped 5 bases, with 24 bases sitting between them. Germline V gene data show CDR1 as MNHNY and CDR2 as SVGAGI (reference sequence). The CDR3 sequence: CASQSLRPQDTYGYTF. The CDR3 nucleotides read TGTGCCAGCCAAAGCCTACGGCCCCAGGATACGTATGGCTACACCTTC.

The rearrangement joins TRBV7-2 to TRBJ2-1, with D unclear. V was clipped by 5 bases and J by 3 bases, with 11 bases between them. The CDR3 totals 14 residues. The germline CDR1 and CDR2 sequences are SGHTA and FQGNSA. The CDR3 reads CASSLYSLYNEQFF. DNA for the CDR3: TGTGCCAGCAGCCTTTACTCACTCTACAATGAGCAGTTCTTC.